These 11 T cell receptor beta chains came from one sample sequenced in a study of blood T cells in healthy people across ages. With a J-beta primer mix and a sample-barcoded 5' primer, a second PCR ran 7 to 11 cycles. MiXCR, run by TCRdb on the 5' RACE reads, gives a single entry per CDR3 protein. The data hold around 650,000 distinct CDR3 sequences, with about a third observed a single time. Sequencing input: blood. The receptors were gathered from a woman over 75 in good health.

Many counts were recorded for this clonotype. The chain recombines TRBV10-3 with TRBJ1-1; D might be TRBD1 (5 bases). The germline gives CDR1 ENHRY, CDR2 SYGVKD. Trimming took off 7 bases at V and 3 bases at J, with 12 bases between the two ends. This CDR3 region has 13 residues. DNA for the CDR3: TGTGCCATCATGGGGGACCCGGACACTGAAGCTTTCTTT. As protein: CAIMGDPDTEAFF.

The chain combines TRBV9 with TRBJ1-5; D not resolved. Germline loops: CDR1 SGDLS, CDR2 YYNGEE. CDR3 length equals 16 residues. V was clipped by 7 bases and J by 7 bases, with 24 bases between them. CDR3 in DNA: TGTGCCAGCCGGCAGTCCGAGGACTCATCGGGACAGCCCCAGCATTTT. Protein sequence: CASRQSEDSSGQPQHF.

This clonotype was observed at least ten times. The chain combines TRBV20-1 with TRBJ2-5, with TRBD2 matching 13 bases. V shed 2 bases and J 7 bases; nucleotides not matched to a gene: 16. Germline-derived CDR1 and CDR2 are DFQATT and SNEGSKA (reference sequence). The CDR3 contains 18 residues. The chain's CDR3 is CSARRRGLAGQTRGTQYF. Here the CDR3 DNA reads TGCAGTGCTAGACGAAGGGGACTAGCGGGGCAAACCCGGGGGACCCAGTACTTC.

The V and J genes are TRBV4-3 and TRBJ2-2, with D tentatively TRBD2 (7 bases). The CDR3 covers 16 residues. V was cut by 0 bases and J by 5 bases, with 13 bases left in between. Germline-derived CDR1 and CDR2 are LGHNA and YSLEER. CDR3 protein: CASSQEGGGNTGELFF. For the CDR3, the DNA is TGCGCCAGCAGCCAAGAAGGGGGGGGAAATACCGGGGAGCTGTTTTTT.

The chain joins TRBV27 to TRBJ2-4; TRBD1 aligns across 11 bases. This CDR3 is built from 16 residues. With 9 bases clipped from V and 15 bases from J, the junction kept 22 bases outside the gene matches. The germline V gene encodes CDR1 MNHEY and CDR2 SMNVEV (reference sequence). CDR3 region: CASRLTPGTGGIERYF. CDR3 bases: TGTGCCAGTCGTTTAACCCCCGGGACAGGGGGTATCGAGCGGTACTTC.

V and J are TRBV5-5 and TRBJ1-6; D ambiguous. The CDR3 spans 10 residues. The germline V and J ends were trimmed by 0 bases and 18 bases, with 7 bases remaining between them. The V gene's germline CDR1 is SGHKS and CDR2 YYEKEE (reference sequence). CDR3 protein: CASSLGSRHF. CDR3 DNA: TGTGCCAGCAGCTTGGGTAGCCGCCACTTT.

Details on this clonotype: Given a much more abundant clone one base away, this may be a read error. The chain joins TRBV6-5 to TRBJ1-2, with D perhaps TRBD1 (6 bases). Deletions cut 6 bases from V and 3 bases from J, with 11 bases between. CDR3 length: 13 residues. In germline, CDR1 is MNHEY, CDR2 SVGAGI. The CDR3 reads CASRPAGDYGYTF. The CDR3 DNA reads TGTGCCAGCAGACCTGCAGGGGACTATGGCTACACCTTC.

This clonotype was found a few times. For the CDR3, the DNA is TGCAGTGCTAGAGTGGGTAGCGGGAGTCATAACGCGCAGTACTTC. Translating it yields CSARVGSGSHNAQYF. V is TRBV20-1 and J is TRBJ2-4, with TRBD2 matching over 9 bases. Germline CDR1 and CDR2: DFQATT and SNEGSKA (reference sequence). Trimming removed 1 base from V and 13 bases from J; junction bases left unmatched: 14. This CDR3 spans 15 amino acids.

Of note for this clonotype: A much more abundant neighbour one base away suggests this may be a read error. V usage is TRBV20-1 and J usage is TRBJ2-3; D is ambiguous. This CDR3 has 12 residues. V shed 7 bases and J shed 4 bases, with 12 bases lying between them. Germline CDR1 is DFQATT and CDR2 is SNEGSKA (reference sequence). Here the CDR3 DNA reads TGCAGTGGGTGGTACAGCGCAGATACGCAGTATTTT. Protein product: CSGWYSADTQYF.

In its sample, this clonotype was seen a few times. A much larger clone lies a single base off, so this may be a read error. The V and J genes are TRBV6-1 and TRBJ2-1; D not resolved. Germline lookup yields CDR1 MNHNS and CDR2 SASEGT. This CDR3 comprises 12 residues. The CDR3 spells CACSETNNEQFF. The CDR3 region has the DNA TGTGCCTGCAGTGAGACCAACAATGAGCAGTTCTTC.

The chain combines TRBV6-6 with TRBJ1-5; D may be TRBD1 (6 bases). The CDR3 is 16 amino acids. CDR1 and CDR2 from the germline V gene are MNHNY and SVGAGI (reference sequence). Trimming pared 4 bases from V and 3 bases from J, leaving 16 bases between. The CDR3 DNA is TGTGCCAGCAGTTCCCAGGCGCAGGGGCCCAATCAGCCCCAGCATTTT. It encodes CASSSQAQGPNQPQHF.